The sequence of this TCR beta chain was determined in a study of shared clonotypes between healthy human individuals. There are 12 residues in the CDR3. The V end was cut by 10 bases, the J end by 7 bases, with 11 bases between. From germline, CDR1 is MNHNY and CDR2 SVGAGI (reference sequence). Libraries were prepared by immunoSEQ multiplex PCR; TCRdb keeps only in-frame clonotypes and omits some of them. The sample includes about 1.5 million clones, around 98% of them seen just once. Sequencing was done on a sample of naive CD4+ T cells sorted from blood. The subset: CD45RA+ positively selected. This chain connects TRBV6-6 to TRBJ2-6, with TRBD2 as a possible D gene (6 bases). The receptor was isolated from a young man in good health. CDR3 sequence: CATWDSANVLTF. The CDR3 DNA reads as TGTGCCACCTGGGACTCCGCCAACGTCCTGACTTTC.